This T cell receptor beta chain emerged from a study of identical twins. The V and J ends lost 5 bases and 4 bases respectively, with 21 bases between them. CDR3 length: 16 residues. Germline V gene sequence: CDR1 DFQATT, CDR2 SNEGSKA (reference sequence). Only a few counts were recorded for this clonotype. cDNA carried unique molecular identifiers, and a universal primer site was added by template switching. TCRdb fed the 5' RACE reads into MiXCR, producing one record per CDR3 protein. The profile shows over 600,000 distinct CDR3 sequences, about 20% of them singletons. These records were also assigned to another study, of T cells expressing NK-cell markers. This second study says: It was sorted CD3+CD56+NKG2C+, CD3+CD56+NKG2C- and CD3+CD56-NKG2C+ T cells that supplied the TCR beta repertoires. In the group of eight sequenced donors, seven were HCMV-seropositive and one was seronegative.

The sequence was collected from a woman between 18 and 30 years old in good health. This chain uses TRBV20-1 with TRBJ2-1, with a possible D match to TRBD2 (5 bases). The specimen sequenced was PBMCs. CDR3 sequence (DNA): TGCAGTGCTCCCACCCTGGAGCCCCGGAGGTACAATGAGCAGTTCTTC. This gives the protein CSAPTLEPRRYNEQFF.